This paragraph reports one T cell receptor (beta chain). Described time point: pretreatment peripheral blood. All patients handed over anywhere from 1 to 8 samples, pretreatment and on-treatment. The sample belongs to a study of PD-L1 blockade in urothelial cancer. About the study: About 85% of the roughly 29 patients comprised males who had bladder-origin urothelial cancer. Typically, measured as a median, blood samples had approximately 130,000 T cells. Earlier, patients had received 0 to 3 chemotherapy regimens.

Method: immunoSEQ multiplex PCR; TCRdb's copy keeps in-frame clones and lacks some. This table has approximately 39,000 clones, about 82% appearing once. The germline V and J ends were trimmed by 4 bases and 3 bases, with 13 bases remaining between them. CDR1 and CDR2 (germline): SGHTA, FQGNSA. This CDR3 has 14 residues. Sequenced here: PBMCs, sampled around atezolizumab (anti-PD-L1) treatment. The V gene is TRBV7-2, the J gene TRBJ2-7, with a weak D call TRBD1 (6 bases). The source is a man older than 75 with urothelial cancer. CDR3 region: CASSSHGTNYEQYF. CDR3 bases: TGTGCCAGCAGCTCTCACGGGACAAACTACGAGCAGTACTTC.